These 22 T cell receptor beta chains originate from one sample sequenced in a study of T cells in Graves' hyperthyroidism and ophthalmopathy. Amplified regions were TCR beta CDR3 sequences from RNA transcripts. HTBI primers were the set used in a first-round RT-PCR of the TCR CDR3. In TCRdb, the multiplex PCR reads were re-called with MiXCR into one record per CDR3 protein. The table records 750,000 to 900,000 distinct CDR3 sequences, 38% of them present only once. The sample was blood. These receptors originate from a man younger than 30 with Graves' hyperthyroidism.

This clonotype occurred many times. This chain joins TRBV24-1 and TRBJ1-3, with a possible D match to TRBD1 (5 bases). From germline, CDR1 is KGHDR and CDR2 SFDVKD. V lost 7 bases and J 3 bases, leaving 15 bases between the germline ends. CDR3 length: 15 residues. The CDR3 region has the DNA TGTGCCACCAGGACGGGGGAGGGGATTGGAAACACCATATATTTT. Its translation: CATRTGEGIGNTIYF.

The J gene is TRBJ2-5, the V gene TRBV24-1; 12 nucleotides agree with TRBD2. The CDR3 covers 17 residues. V gave up 4 bases and J gave up 4 bases; unmatched junction bases: 9. Per germline, CDR1 KGHDR and CDR2 SFDVKD. The CDR3: CATSEIAGGLAGETQYF. Written as DNA, the CDR3 is TGTGCCACCAGTGAGATAGCGGGGGGACTAGCGGGAGAGACCCAGTACTTC.

This clonotype has a handful of counts. The J gene is TRBJ1-1, the V gene TRBV7-9, with 7 bases matching TRBD1. The CDR3 consists of 15 residues. Per germline, CDR1 SEHNR and CDR2 FQNEAQ (reference sequence). V lost 5 bases and J lost 3; bases outside the gene matches: 9. CDR3 loop: CASSARGRDYTEAFF. The CDR3 DNA sequence: TGTGCCAGCAGCGCCAGGGGGAGGGATTACACTGAAGCTTTCTTT.

The J gene is TRBJ2-7, the V gene TRBV7-8, with a tentative D call TRBD1 (6 bases). V was shortened by 5 bases and J by 5 bases, with 19 bases between the two germline ends. This CDR3 is built from 15 residues. In germline, CDR1 is SGHVS, CDR2 FQNEAQ. Written as DNA, the CDR3 is TGTGCCAGCAGCCAAGAGGACAGAACCGCCCACGAGCAGTACTTC. Amino acid sequence: CASSQEDRTAHEQYF.

The rearrangement uses TRBV11-2 and TRBJ2-2; 8 nucleotides line up with TRBD2. The ends lost 4 bases at V and 5 bases at J; junction bases unmatched: 9. Germline loops: CDR1 SGHAT, CDR2 FQNNGV. CDR3 length equals 16 residues. The CDR3 is CASSYRRGGLTGELFF. Written as DNA, the CDR3 is TGTGCCAGCAGCTACCGCCGGGGGGGCCTAACCGGGGAGCTGTTTTTT.

This clonotype was counted at least ten times. The chain couples TRBV20-1 to TRBJ2-5; 14 nucleotides line up with TRBD2. The CDR3 extends over 15 amino acids. The germline V gene encodes CDR1 DFQATT and CDR2 SNEGSKA (reference sequence). V dropped 6 bases and J dropped 3; count of bases not matched to a gene: 6. The CDR3 loop reads CSAQPGLAGEETQYF. CDR3 nucleotide sequence: TGCAGTGCCCAGCCGGGACTAGCGGGGGAAGAGACCCAGTACTTC.

This clonotype was observed a handful of times. V gene TRBV7-3 combines with J gene TRBJ2-2; TRBD2 aligns across 7 bases. With V trimmed by 1 base and J by 4 bases, 6 bases remained unmatched. Germline loops: CDR1 SGHTA, CDR2 FQGTGA. The CDR3 runs to 16 residues. CDR3: CASSLRASGGTGELFF. For the CDR3, the DNA is TGTGCCAGCAGCTTAAGGGCTAGCGGAGGCACCGGGGAGCTGTTTTTT. Filled out from reference TRBV7-3 and TRBJ2-2, the complete variable domain reads GAGVSQTPSNKVTEKGKYVELRCDPISGHTALYWYRQSLGQGPEFLIYFQGTGAADDSGLPNDRFFAVRPEGSVSTLKIQRTERGDSAVYLCASSLRASGGTGELFFGEGSRLTVL.

The chain couples TRBV10-3 to TRBJ2-7; D not certain. The CDR3 covers 15 residues. V lost 10 bases and J 3 bases, leaving 22 bases between the germline ends. The germline CDR1 and CDR2 sequences are ENHRY and SYGVKD. The CDR3 DNA is TGTGCCAGCAGGCCGCTAGATCTGGCCGACTACGAGCAGTACTTC. Translated: CASRPLDLADYEQYF.

This clonotype was seen a handful of times. The chain joins TRBV5-6 to TRBJ1-1; a weak D match, TRBD1 (6 bases). Germline V lookup: CDR1 SGHDT, CDR2 YYEEEE. The V and J ends lost 0 bases and 1 base respectively, with 10 bases between them. This CDR3 spans 15 amino acids. DNA of the CDR3: TGTGCCAGCAGCTTGGAAGGACAGTCGAACACTGAAGCTTTCTTT. It yields the protein CASSLEGQSNTEAFF.

This clonotype turned up a few times. The chain uses TRBV4-2 and TRBJ2-7; D not certain. There are 15 residues in the CDR3. Trimming left V 4 bases short and J 2 bases short, with 15 bases between. The germline CDR1 and CDR2 sequences are LGHNA and YNFKEQ. CDR3 sequence: CASSPVGFGTYEQYF. The CDR3 DNA reads TGTGCCAGCAGCCCGGTCGGGTTTGGGACCTACGAGCAGTACTTC.

The rearrangement joins TRBV19 to TRBJ2-2; TRBD1 or TRBD2 may be the D gene (5 bases each). Looked up from germline, CDR1 is LNHDA and CDR2 is SQIVND (reference sequence). V shed 7 bases and J shed 5 bases, with 11 bases lying between them. The CDR3 extends over 13 amino acids. The CDR3 is CASNRGETGELFF. The CDR3 DNA follows: TGTGCCAGTAATAGAGGGGAGACCGGGGAGCTGTTTTTT. The whole variable domain, filled in from reference TRBV19 and TRBJ2-2, reads DGGITQSPKYLFRKEGQNVTLSCEQNLNHDAMYWYRQDPGQGLRLIYYSQIVNDFQKGDIAEGYSVSREKKESFPLTVTSAQKNPTAFYLCASNRGETGELFFGEGSRLTVL.

The chain joins TRBV5-1 to TRBJ2-2; D unclear. The CDR3 runs to 14 residues. Trimming left V 0 bases short and J 2 bases short, with 5 bases between. In germline, CDR1 is SGHRS, CDR2 YFSETQ. CDR3: CASSLVDNTGELFF. For the CDR3, the DNA is TGCGCCAGCAGCTTGGTCGATAACACCGGGGAGCTGTTTTTT. Full variable domain (outside the CDR3, taken from reference TRBV5-1 and TRBJ2-2): KAGVTQTPRYLIKTRGQQVTLSCSPISGHRSVSWYQQTPGQGLQFLFEYFSETQRNKGNFPGRFSGRQFSNSRSEMNVSTLELGDSALYLCASSLVDNTGELFFGEGSRLTVL.

This clonotype was seen a few times. The chain couples TRBV10-2 to TRBJ1-2, with D unresolved. From germline, CDR1 is WSHSY and CDR2 SAAADI. The CDR3 consists of 12 residues. V gave up 2 bases and J gave up 7 bases, with 8 bases separating them. CDR3 sequence reads: CASSEGRSGYTF. The CDR3 DNA reads as TGCGCCAGCAGTGAGGGACGAAGTGGCTACACCTTC.

With respect to this clonotype: Here the CDR3 omits its conserved ending phenylalanine or tryptophan, so a read error is the likely source. This chain uses TRBV7-9 with TRBJ1-1, with TRBD1 matching over 7 bases. The germline V gene has CDR1 SEHNR and CDR2 FQNEAQ (reference sequence). The CDR3 totals 14 residues. The CDR3 DNA reads as TGCGCCAGCAGCTCACCCCGGACAGGAGCTGAAGCTTTCTCT. Protein product: CASSSPRTGAEAFS.

This clonotype showed up many times. This chain links TRBV29-1 with TRBJ2-7; 7 bases fit TRBD1. With V trimmed by 5 bases and J by 4 bases, 5 bases remained unmatched. Germline V lookup: CDR1 SQVTM, CDR2 ANQGSEA. This CDR3 contains 12 residues. DNA of the CDR3: TGCAGCGTTTCTCCAGGGGGTTACGAGCAGTACTTC. Translating gives CSVSPGGYEQYF.

The V gene is TRBV7-9, the J gene TRBJ2-2; a possible D gene is TRBD1 (6 bases). The CDR3 has 16 amino acids. Germline V gene data show CDR1 as SEHNR and CDR2 as FQNEAQ (reference sequence). The V end was cut by 5 bases, the J end by 6 bases, with 19 bases between. CDR3: CASSTWTVGEPGELFF. In DNA form, the CDR3 reads TGTGCCAGCAGCACGTGGACAGTTGGGGAGCCCGGGGAGCTGTTTTTT.

This sequence joins TRBV7-9 and TRBJ2-7; 10 bases map to TRBD2. The closer fit of TRBJ2-1 to the DNA end suggests the J call may be wrong. The CDR3 contains 13 residues. Germline assignment: CDR1 SEHNR and CDR2 FQNEAQ (reference sequence). This chain's CDR3 is CASSDKRGGEQFF. The CDR3 DNA sequence: TGTGCCAGCAGTGACAAGCGGGGGGGAGAGCAGTTCTTC.

The chain combines TRBV29-1 with TRBJ2-1; tentative D call: TRBD2 (5 bases). From germline, CDR1 is SQVTM and CDR2 ANQGSEA. V gave up 3 bases and J gave up 6 bases, with 15 bases separating them. This CDR3 is 14 amino acids long. The CDR3 bases are TGCAGCGTTGACGGACTCCTTATGGGCAATGAGCAGTTCTTC. As protein: CSVDGLLMGNEQFF.

This clonotype turned up a few times. The chain is built from TRBV7-9 and TRBJ2-7; D tentatively reads TRBD1 or TRBD2 (5 bases each). The CDR3 has 15 residues. The V and J ends lost 9 bases and 5 bases respectively, with 23 bases between them. Germline V gene lookup returns CDR1 SEHNR and CDR2 FQNEAQ (reference sequence). CDR3 nucleotide sequence: TGTGCCAGTAGCCCCCCGGGACGGCCTAGAGACGAGCAGTACTTC. Translation: CASSPPGRPRDEQYF.

Of note for this clonotype: A much larger clone sits a single nucleotide away, making a read error possible. The chain combines TRBV14 with TRBJ2-5, with TRBD2 identical over 9 bases. J gave up 4 bases and V 4 bases, and 4 bases lay outside the gene matches. CDR3 length equals 14 residues. Germline assignment: CDR1 SGHDN and CDR2 FVKESK. CDR3 region: CASSPSGMGETQYF. The CDR3 DNA follows: TGTGCCAGCAGCCCTAGCGGGATGGGAGAGACCCAGTACTTC.

V usage is TRBV20-1 and J usage is TRBJ2-5; 9 bases are a match to TRBD2. Germline V gene lookup returns CDR1 DFQATT and CDR2 SNEGSKA (reference sequence). The CDR3 spans 13 residues. V trimming: 0 bases; J trimming: 9 bases; junction bases outside the gene matches: 5. As DNA, the CDR3 is TGCAGTGCTAGAGACTTAGAGCGGGAGGCCCAGTACTTC. This gives the protein CSARDLEREAQYF.

This chain links TRBV7-8 with TRBJ1-5; 7 bases match TRBD1. The V gene end was trimmed by 9 bases and the J gene end by 6 bases; junction bases not matched to a gene: 17. Germline CDR1 reads SGHVS; CDR2 reads FQNEAQ. This CDR3 contains 16 residues. CDR3 protein: CARRMTGRAGGQPQHF. CDR3 nucleotides: TGTGCCAGACGTATGACAGGGCGGGCAGGGGGTCAGCCCCAGCATTTT.